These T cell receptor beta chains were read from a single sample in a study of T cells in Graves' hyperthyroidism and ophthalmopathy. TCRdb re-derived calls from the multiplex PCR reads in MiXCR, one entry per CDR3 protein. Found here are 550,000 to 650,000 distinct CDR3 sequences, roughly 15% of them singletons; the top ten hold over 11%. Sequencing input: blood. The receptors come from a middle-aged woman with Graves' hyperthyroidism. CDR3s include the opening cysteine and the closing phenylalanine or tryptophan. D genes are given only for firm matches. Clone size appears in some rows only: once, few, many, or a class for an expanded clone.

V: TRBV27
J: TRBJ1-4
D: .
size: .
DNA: TGTGCCAGCAGTTTATGGGGGGACCGTAAGTTTGAAAAACTGTTTTTT
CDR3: CASSLWGDRKFEKLFF

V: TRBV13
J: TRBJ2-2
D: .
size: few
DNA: TGTGCCAGCAGCCTTCTCCAGGACCCAGTTGAAGGCGGGGAGCTGTTTTTT
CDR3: CASSLLQDPVEGGELFF

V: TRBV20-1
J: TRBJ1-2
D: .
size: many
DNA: TGCAGTGCTAGAGTCCCCTACTATGGCTACACCTTC
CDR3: CSARVPYYGYTF

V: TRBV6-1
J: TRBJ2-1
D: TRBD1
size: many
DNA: TGTGCCAGCAGTTCAACCGGGACAGGGTACAATGAGCAGTTCTTC
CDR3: CASSSTGTGYNEQFF

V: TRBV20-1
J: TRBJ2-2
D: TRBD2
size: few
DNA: TGCAGTGCTAGAGTACCAGCGGGAGGGAAGACCGGGGAGCTGTTTTTT
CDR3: CSARVPAGGKTGELFF

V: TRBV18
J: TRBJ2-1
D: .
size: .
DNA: TGTGCCAGCTCACCACAGGGATCGAATGAGCAGTTCTTC
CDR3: CASSPQGSNEQFF

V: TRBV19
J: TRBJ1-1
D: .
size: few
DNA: TGTGCCAGTAGTATAGATCCCAAGGTAAACACTGAAGCTTTCTTT
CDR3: CASSIDPKVNTEAFF

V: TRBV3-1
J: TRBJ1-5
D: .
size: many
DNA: TGTGCCAGCAGCCAAGGGGGCGCAGGGATTAGCAATCAGCCCCAGCATTTT
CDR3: CASSQGGAGISNQPQHF

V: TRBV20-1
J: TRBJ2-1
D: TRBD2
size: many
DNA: TGCAGTGCTAGAGACTTTCGGACTAGTTATCCCGAACTCAATGAGCAGTTCTTC
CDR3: CSARDFRTSYPELNEQFF

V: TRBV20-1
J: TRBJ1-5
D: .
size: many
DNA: TGCAGTGACGTGGCGGACAGACGACAGCCCCAGCATTTT
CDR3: CSDVADRRQPQHF

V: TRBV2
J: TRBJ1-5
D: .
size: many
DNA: TGTGCCAGCCGTTTTTTCCTGGATAGCAATCAGCCCCAGCATTTT
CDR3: CASRFFLDSNQPQHF

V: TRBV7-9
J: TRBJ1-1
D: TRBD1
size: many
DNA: TGTGCCAGCAGCTTAGCTTCCGGGACAGGGGGTAGTACTGAAGCTTTCTTT
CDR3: CASSLASGTGGSTEAFF

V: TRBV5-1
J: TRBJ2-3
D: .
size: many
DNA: TGCGCCAGCAGCTACCAAAGGACAACGGGCACAGATACGCAGTATTTT
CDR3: CASSYQRTTGTDTQYF

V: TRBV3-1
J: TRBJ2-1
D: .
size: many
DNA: TGTGCCAGCAGCCAAGATTCGACCGGGACCCTCGCGTTCTTC
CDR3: CASSQDSTGTLAFF

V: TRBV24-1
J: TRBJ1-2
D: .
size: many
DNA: TGTGCCACCAGTGCGGCAGGCGGCTATGGCTACACCTTC
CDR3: CATSAAGGYGYTF

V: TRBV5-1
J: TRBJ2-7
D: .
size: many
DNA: TGCGCCAGCAGCTTGGGGGTGAGGGTTCCCCACGAGCAGTACTTC
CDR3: CASSLGVRVPHEQYF

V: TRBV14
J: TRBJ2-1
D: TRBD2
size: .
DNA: TGTGCCAGCAGCCACAAATCCCCGCTAGCGGGAGAGGATGAGCAGTTCTTC
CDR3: CASSHKSPLAGEDEQFF

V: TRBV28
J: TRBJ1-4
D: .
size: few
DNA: TGTGCCAGCAGGGACGGCGGAGAAAAACTGTTTTTT
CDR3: CASRDGGEKLFF

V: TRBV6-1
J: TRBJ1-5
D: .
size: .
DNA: TGTGCCAGCAGTCCCGGGCAGGGGAACGTTCAGCCCCAGCATTTT
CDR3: CASSPGQGNVQPQHF

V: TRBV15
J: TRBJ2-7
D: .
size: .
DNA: TGTGCCACCAGCACAAACCCCGGGCAAATCTACGAGCAGTACTTC
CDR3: CATSTNPGQIYEQYF

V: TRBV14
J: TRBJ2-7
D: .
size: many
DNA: TGTGCCAGCAGCCCCGGACTGTTAACCATGAGGGAGCAGTACTTC
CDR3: CASSPGLLTMREQYF

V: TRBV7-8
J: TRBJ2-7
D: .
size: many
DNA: TGTGCCAGCAGCTCCAGGGTTTCTATTTCGGCTAGCGTAAAACATTTATCCTACGAGCAGTACTTC
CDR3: CASSSRVSISASVKHLSYEQYF

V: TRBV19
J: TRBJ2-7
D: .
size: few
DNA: TGTGCCAGTTCACCTAGGGGGGTATACGAGCAGTACTTC
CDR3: CASSPRGVYEQYF

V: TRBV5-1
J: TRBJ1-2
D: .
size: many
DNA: TGCGCCAGCAGCTTCGATGGGGGGGGCTATGGCTACACCTTC
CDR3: CASSFDGGGYGYTF

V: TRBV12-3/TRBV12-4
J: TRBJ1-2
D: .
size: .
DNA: TGTGCCAGCAGTAACACAGGGTATGGCTACACCTTC
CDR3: CASSNTGYGYTF

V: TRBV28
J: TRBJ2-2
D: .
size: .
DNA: TGTGCCAGCACCCTATCAGGGGATTGTACCGGGGAGCTGTTTTTT
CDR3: CASTLSGDCTGELFF

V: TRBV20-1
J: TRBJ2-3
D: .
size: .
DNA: TGCAGTGCTAGAGATGCCGGCGGAAGCACAGATACGCAGTATTTT
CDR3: CSARDAGGSTDTQYF

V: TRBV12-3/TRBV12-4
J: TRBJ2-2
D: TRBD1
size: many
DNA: TGTGCCAGCACCAAGGGACAGGAAACGTTTCGGGGCACCGGGGAGCTGTTTTTT
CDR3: CASTKGQETFRGTGELFF

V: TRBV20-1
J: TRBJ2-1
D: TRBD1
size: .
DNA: TGCAGTGCTAGAGGTCCCCCGAACAGGGGGTCCAATGAGCAGTTCTTC
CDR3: CSARGPPNRGSNEQFF

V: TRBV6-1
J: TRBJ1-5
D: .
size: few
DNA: TGTGCCAGCTCTCTTCACTTCAATCAGCCCCAGCATTTT
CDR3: CASSLHFNQPQHF

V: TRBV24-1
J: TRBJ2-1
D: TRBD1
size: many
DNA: TGTGCCACCGGCCAAGGGACAGTAATAAACAATGAGCAGTTCTTC
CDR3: CATGQGTVINNEQFF

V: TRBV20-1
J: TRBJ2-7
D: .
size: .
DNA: TGCAGTGCTAGAGTCCCCCCTAAGTACGAGCAGTACTTC
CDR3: CSARVPPKYEQYF

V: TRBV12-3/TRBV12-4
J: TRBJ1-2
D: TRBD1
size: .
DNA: TGTGCCAGCAGTACCGGGACAGGGGACCAAAACTATGGCTACACCTTC
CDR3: CASSTGTGDQNYGYTF

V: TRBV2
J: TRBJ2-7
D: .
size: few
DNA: TGTGCCAGCAGTTGGGACTCCTCTGGGGAGCAGTACTTC
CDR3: CASSWDSSGEQYF

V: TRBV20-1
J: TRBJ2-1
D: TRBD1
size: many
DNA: TGCAGTGCTACGTGGACAGGGCGAAACAATGAGCAGTTCTTC
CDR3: CSATWTGRNNEQFF

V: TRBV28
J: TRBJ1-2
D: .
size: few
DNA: TGTGCCAGCAGTGATATGGGGGCATCTTATGGCTACACCTTC
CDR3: CASSDMGASYGYTF

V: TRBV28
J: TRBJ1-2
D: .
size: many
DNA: TGTGCCAGCAGTTTAGGGGGAAGGCCAACCTTC
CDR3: CASSLGGRPTF

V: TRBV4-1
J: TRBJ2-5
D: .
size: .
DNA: TGCGCCAGCAGCCAAGAGGGGGTGGTAGGAGAGACCCAGTACTTC
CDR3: CASSQEGVVGETQYF

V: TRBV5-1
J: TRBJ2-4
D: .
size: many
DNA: TGCGCCAGCAGCTCAGGGGTAGCCAAAAACATTCAGTACTTC
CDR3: CASSSGVAKNIQYF

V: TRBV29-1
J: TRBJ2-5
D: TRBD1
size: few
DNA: TGCAGCGTTGACCGGACAGGGCAAGAGACCCAGTACTTC
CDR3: CSVDRTGQETQYF

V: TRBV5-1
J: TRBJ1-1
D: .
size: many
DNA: TGCGCCAGCACCTCTGGACTGTTCATGAACACTGAAGCTTTCTTT
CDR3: CASTSGLFMNTEAFF

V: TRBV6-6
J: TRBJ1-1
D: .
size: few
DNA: TGTGCCAGCAGTTACTCACAAATCAGGGAGGCTGAAGCTTTCTTT
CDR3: CASSYSQIREAEAFF